The next 26 T cell receptor beta chains were all read from a single sample in a study of cytomegalovirus exposure and HLA in healthy donors. Primers for the PCR totalled 60 Vbeta and 13 Jbeta. Produced via immunoSEQ multiplex PCR; TCRdb's table is partial and in-frame only. In the table there are tens of thousands of clones, 75% to 90% of which are singletons. Sequenced sample: PBMCs. Receptors were obtained from a male donor in good health and CMV-seronegative.

This chain connects TRBV18 to TRBJ2-2; D remains ambiguous. CDR1 and CDR2 (germline): KGHSH, LQKENI. The CDR3 runs to 15 residues. V was pared by 1 base and J by 0 bases, with 6 bases between. The CDR3 loop is CASSPLQTNTGELFF. Here the CDR3 DNA reads TGTGCCAGCTCACCACTACAGACGAACACCGGGGAGCTGTTTTTT.

The DNA for the CDR3 is TGTGCCAGCAGCGAGGGCGGGTATCCCGGGGAGCTGTTTTTT. Translation gives CASSEGGYPGELFF. This chain links TRBV9 with TRBJ2-2, with D possibly matching TRBD2 (5 bases). Trimming pared 3 bases from V and 6 bases from J, leaving 12 bases between. CDR1 is SGDLS, CDR2 YYNGEE, per germline. CDR3 size: 14 residues.

Concerning this clone itself: The germline gene is not matched at one end of the junction; a read error may be the cause. The chain employs TRBV7-7 and TRBJ2-2; possibly TRBD1 for D (5 bases). The germline V gene encodes CDR1 SSHAT and CDR2 FNYEAQ (reference sequence). This CDR3 spans 14 amino acids. The CDR3 DNA follows: TGTGCTAGCAGCTTCGCCAGGGACACCGGGGAGCTGTTTTTT. Translation: CASSFARDTGELFF.

V gene TRBV6-6 combines with J gene TRBJ2-1; 7 nucleotides align to TRBD1. The germline gives CDR1 MNHNY, CDR2 SVGAGI (reference sequence). V was pared by 2 bases and J by 5 bases, with 3 bases of the junction left unmatched. This CDR3 is 14 amino acids long. In DNA, the CDR3 is TGTGCCAGCAGTTACCCCGGGACAGACAATGAGCAGTTCTTC. Translation: CASSYPGTDNEQFF.

The chain uses TRBV6-1 and TRBJ1-2; 7 bases match TRBD1. Looked up from germline, CDR1 is MNHNS and CDR2 is SASEGT. Trimming cost V 1 base and J 7 bases; bases outside gene matches: 9. The CDR3 consists of 15 residues. CDR3: CASSEGQGRKGGYTF. DNA for the CDR3: TGTGCCAGCAGTGAAGGACAGGGTCGGAAGGGTGGCTACACCTTC.

The V and J genes are TRBV30 and TRBJ1-2; maybe TRBD1 (5 bases). The V end was cut by 2 bases, the J end by 6 bases, with 13 bases between. This CDR3 comprises 13 residues. The germline V gene encodes CDR1 GTSNPN and CDR2 SVGIG (reference sequence). CDR3 loop: CAWSPLGGDGYTF. In DNA form, the CDR3 reads TGTGCCTGGAGTCCCCTCGGGGGGGATGGCTACACCTTC.

This clone has just a few counts. This CDR3 reads CASSEGTGGNTIYF. CDR3 sequence (DNA): TGTGCCAGCAGTGAAGGGACAGGTGGAAACACCATATATTTT. The genes are TRBV6-1 and TRBJ1-3, with 7 bases identical to TRBD1. Trimming cost V 1 base and J 3 bases; bases outside gene matches: 0. The CDR3 runs to 14 residues. The V gene's germline CDR1 is MNHNS and CDR2 SASEGT.

This clone turned up a few times. The chain links TRBV9 to TRBJ1-6; D unresolved. Germline lookup yields CDR1 SGDLS and CDR2 YYNGEE. Trimming took off 2 bases at V and 9 bases at J, with 18 bases between the two ends. The CDR3 sequence is 16 residues long. CDR3 bases: TGTGCCAGCAGCGTCGGTGCCTCCGTGTCGGGTTCACCCCTCCACTTT. This encodes CASSVGASVSGSPLHF.

This chain connects TRBV6-5 to TRBJ1-1; D is unresolved. This CDR3 is 12 amino acids long. The germline V and J ends were trimmed by 5 bases and 1 base, with 5 bases remaining between them. Germline CDR1 and CDR2: MNHEY and SVGAGI. CDR3 sequence: CASSRQNTEAFF. CDR3 DNA: TGTGCCAGCAGTCGACAGAACACTGAAGCTTTCTTT.

The chain recombines TRBV6-5 with TRBJ2-7; TRBD1 is a possible D gene (5 bases). Trimming removed 6 bases at V and 2 bases at J, with 14 bases between. The germline V gene has CDR1 MNHEY and CDR2 SVGAGI. The CDR3 extends over 14 amino acids. In DNA, the CDR3 is TGTGCCAGCAGCCTAGGGCAGGGCACCTACGAGCAGTACTTC. It translates to CASSLGQGTYEQYF.

The DNA for the CDR3 is TGTGCCAGTAGTATGAAGACAGCCATGAACACTGAAGCTTTCTTT. It translates to CASSMKTAMNTEAFF. This chain connects TRBV19 to TRBJ1-1; tentatively, D is TRBD1 (5 bases). CDR1 LNHDA and CDR2 SQIVND come from the germline V gene (reference sequence). The V end was cut by 3 bases, the J end by 0 bases, with 11 bases between. The CDR3 is 15 residues long.

The CDR3 DNA reads TGTGCCAGCAGTACTGACAGTCCCCCCTACAATGAGCAGTTCTTC. Protein product: CASSTDSPPYNEQFF. This chain uses TRBV28 with TRBJ2-1; possibly TRBD1 for D (5 bases). The V end lost 5 bases, the J end lost 2 bases, and 13 bases lay between the germline ends. The CDR3 is 15 residues long. The V gene's germline CDR1 is MDHEN and CDR2 SYDVKM.

In regard to this clone: A junction boundary mismatches the germline segment, possibly from a read error. The chain uses TRBV30 and TRBJ2-7; the D gene is possibly TRBD2 (5 bases). Germline CDR1 reads GTSNPN; CDR2 reads SVGIG (reference sequence). The CDR3 has 13 residues. The chain's CDR3 is CVWSVARRSEQYF. CDR3 sequence (DNA): TGTGTCTGGAGTGTAGCGCGTCGGTCCGAGCAGTACTTC.

The rearrangement links TRBV29-1 to TRBJ2-7; a weak D match, TRBD2 (7 bases). With 5 bases removed from V and 4 bases from J, the gap between germline ends came to 15 bases. The CDR3 length is 13 residues. CDR1 is SQVTM and CDR2 is ANQGSEA in the germline V gene. The CDR3 DNA reads as TGCAGCGTTACGGGGGGCCCCTTTTACGAGCAGTACTTC. The encoded protein is CSVTGGPFYEQYF.

This chain links TRBV7-3 with TRBJ2-1; D possibly corresponds to TRBD1 (6 bases). Trimming left V 6 bases short and J 8 bases short, with 14 bases between. The CDR3 is 13 residues long. Per germline, CDR1 SGHTA and CDR2 FQGTGA. CDR3: CASRRTGSDEQFF. CDR3 nucleotide sequence: TGTGCCAGCAGGCGAACAGGGTCTGATGAGCAGTTCTTC.

The chain is built from TRBV30 and TRBJ1-5, with TRBD1 identical over 8 bases. CDR3 length: 14 residues. The V gene end was trimmed by 3 bases and the J gene end by 2 bases; junction bases not matched to a gene: 3. The germline V gene encodes CDR1 GTSNPN and CDR2 SVGIG (reference sequence). CDR3 bases: TGTGCCTGGAGCGGACAGGGCGGCAATCAGCCCCAGCATTTT. This encodes CAWSGQGGNQPQHF.

The chain uses TRBV28 and TRBJ2-3; D remains ambiguous. V lost 3 bases, J lost 4 bases, and 11 bases lay in between. The CDR3 contains 14 residues. Germline assignment: CDR1 MDHEN and CDR2 SYDVKM. CDR3 in DNA: TGTGCCAGCAGTTTCTTAGCCCCGGCAGATACGCAGTATTTT. Protein: CASSFLAPADTQYF.

The V call is TRBV25-1, the J call TRBJ1-1; tentative D call: TRBD1 (5 bases). This CDR3 has 15 residues. Trimming shortened V by 2 bases and J by 4 bases, and 14 bases separated the two germline ends. Germline V gives CDR1 MGHDK, CDR2 SYGVNS. The CDR3 nucleotides read TGTGCCAGCAGTGAAGGCCCTACTCAGGGCACTGAAGCTTTCTTT. It is translated as CASSEGPTQGTEAFF.

The chain is built from TRBV30 and TRBJ2-5; 13 nucleotides match TRBD2. The CDR3 is made up of 15 amino acids. Per the germline V gene, CDR1 is GTSNPN and CDR2 is SVGIG (reference sequence). After removal of 3 bases from V and 1 base from J, the junction contained 2 bases not matched to a gene. CDR3 in DNA: TGTGCCTGGAGAGGACTAGCGGGAGCCCAAGAGACCCAGTACTTC. Translating it yields CAWRGLAGAQETQYF.

This clone was found once. The V and J genes are TRBV5-1 and TRBJ2-5; D not certain. Trimming stripped 1 base from V and 2 bases from J, with 6 bases between. The V gene's germline CDR1 is SGHRS and CDR2 YFSETQ. The CDR3 loop spans 13 amino acids. The CDR3 DNA sequence: TGCGCCAGCAGCTTGCTCGGTCAAGAGACCCAGTACTTC. It specifies CASSLLGQETQYF.

V and J are TRBV19 and TRBJ1-2, with 9 nucleotides matching TRBD1. The length of the CDR3 is 16 residues. The junction had 8 bases not matched to a gene; V was cut back by 6 bases and J by 0 bases. From germline, CDR1 is LNHDA and CDR2 SQIVND (reference sequence). CDR3 sequence: CASSIGTGRTNYGYTF. CDR3 nucleotide sequence: TGTGCCAGTAGCATCGGGACAGGGAGGACTAACTATGGCTACACCTTC.

This clone has a handful of counts. V gene TRBV28 combines with J gene TRBJ2-7, with TRBD2 identical over 8 bases. Per germline, CDR1 MDHEN and CDR2 SYDVKM. V lost 6 bases, J lost 2 bases, and 3 bases stayed unmatched. This CDR3 region has 13 residues. DNA for the CDR3: TGTGCCAGCAGGAGCGGGGGAGCCTACGAGCAGTACTTC. This codes for CASRSGGAYEQYF.

The V call is TRBV30, the J call TRBJ1-5, with TRBD1 as a possible D gene (6 bases). The CDR3 is 14 residues long. In germline, CDR1 is GTSNPN, CDR2 SVGIG (reference sequence). The ends were cut back, 3 bases at V and 3 bases at J, with 12 bases in the middle. CDR3 bases: TGTGCCTGGAGCCCCGGGACACTCAATCAGCCCCAGCATTTT. Translating gives CAWSPGTLNQPQHF.

The chain has TRBV12-5 and TRBJ1-1; weak D call: TRBD1 (5 bases). Germline loops: CDR1 LGHNT, CDR2 FRNRAP. Trimming removed 3 bases from V and 0 bases from J, with 5 bases in between. The CDR3 has 13 amino acids. This CDR3 is CASGLGVNTEAFF. CDR3 coding DNA: TGTGCTAGTGGTTTAGGGGTGAACACTGAAGCTTTCTTT.

The chain carries TRBV13 and TRBJ1-6; D is ambiguous. Germline CDR1 PRHDT, CDR2 FYEKMQ (reference sequence). Trimming cost V 1 base and J 2 bases, with 9 bases left between them. The length of the CDR3 is 16 residues. In DNA, the CDR3 is TGTGCCAGCAGCTTAGCAGGAAGCACCTATAATTCACCCCTCCACTTT. Amino acids: CASSLAGSTYNSPLHF.

The rearrangement joins TRBV5-6 to TRBJ2-1, with unresolved D. CDR3 length: 14 amino acids. Germline V CDR1 and CDR2: SGHDT, YYEEEE. Trimming shortened V by 3 bases and J by 0 bases, and 7 bases separated the two germline ends. CDR3 region: CASSSPSSYNEQFF. CDR3 nucleotides: TGTGCCAGCAGCTCTCCCAGCTCCTACAATGAGCAGTTCTTC.